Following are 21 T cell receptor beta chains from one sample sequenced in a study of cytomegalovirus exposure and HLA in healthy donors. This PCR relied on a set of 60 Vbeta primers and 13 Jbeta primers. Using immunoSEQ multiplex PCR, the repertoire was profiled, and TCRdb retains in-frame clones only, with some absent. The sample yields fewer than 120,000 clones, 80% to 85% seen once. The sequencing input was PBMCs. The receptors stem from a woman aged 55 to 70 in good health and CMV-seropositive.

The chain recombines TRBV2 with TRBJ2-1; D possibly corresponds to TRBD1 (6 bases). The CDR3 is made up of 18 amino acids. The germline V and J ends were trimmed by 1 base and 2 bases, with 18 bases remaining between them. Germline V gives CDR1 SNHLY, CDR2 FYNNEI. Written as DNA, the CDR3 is TGTGCCAGCAGTGAAGGGCCCCACAGGGATCTAACCTACAATGAGCAGTTCTTC. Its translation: CASSEGPHRDLTYNEQFF.

CDR3 loop: CASSLGLSQGTDTQYF. CDR3 DNA sequence: TGCGCCAGCAGCTTGGGGCTTAGCCAAGGCACAGATACGCAGTATTTT. The chain carries TRBV5-1 and TRBJ2-3; no firm D call. The CDR3 is made up of 16 amino acids. CDR1 is SGHRS, CDR2 YFSETQ, per germline. With 0 bases removed from V and 1 base from J, the gap between germline ends came to 12 bases.

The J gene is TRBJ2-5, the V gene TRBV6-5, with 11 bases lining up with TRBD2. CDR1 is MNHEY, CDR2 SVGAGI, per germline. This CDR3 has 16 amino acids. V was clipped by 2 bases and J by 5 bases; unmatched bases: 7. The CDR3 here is CASSYRLAGGWETQYF. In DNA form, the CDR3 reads TGTGCCAGCAGTTACCGGCTAGCGGGAGGTTGGGAGACCCAGTACTTC.

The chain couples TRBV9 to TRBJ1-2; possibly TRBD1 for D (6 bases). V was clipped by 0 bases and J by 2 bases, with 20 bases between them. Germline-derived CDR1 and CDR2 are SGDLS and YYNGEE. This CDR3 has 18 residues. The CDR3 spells CASSVGGRKYPANYGYTF. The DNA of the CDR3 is TGTGCCAGCAGCGTAGGGGGGCGCAAGTATCCGGCCAACTATGGCTACACCTTC.

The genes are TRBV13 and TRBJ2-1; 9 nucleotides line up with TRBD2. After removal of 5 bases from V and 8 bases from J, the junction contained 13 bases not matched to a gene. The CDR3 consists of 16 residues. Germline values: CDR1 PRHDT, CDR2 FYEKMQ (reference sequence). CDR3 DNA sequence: TGTGCCAGCAGCCCCTACGCTAGCGGGGTTGCCGATGAGCAGTTCTTC. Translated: CASSPYASGVADEQFF. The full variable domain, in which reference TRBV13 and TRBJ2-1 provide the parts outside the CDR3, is AAGVIQSPRHLIKEKRETATLKCYPIPRHDTVYWYQQGPGQDPQFLISFYEKMQSDKGSIPDRFSAQQFSDYHSELNMSSLELGDSALYFCASSPYASGVADEQFFGPGTRLTVL.

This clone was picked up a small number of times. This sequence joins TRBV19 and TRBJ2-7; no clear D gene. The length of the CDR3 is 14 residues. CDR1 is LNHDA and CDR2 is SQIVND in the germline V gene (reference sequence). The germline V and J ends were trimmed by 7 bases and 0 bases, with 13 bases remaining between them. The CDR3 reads CASKTSVSSYEQYF. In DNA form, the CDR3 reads TGTGCCAGTAAGACTTCGGTGAGCTCCTACGAGCAGTACTTC.

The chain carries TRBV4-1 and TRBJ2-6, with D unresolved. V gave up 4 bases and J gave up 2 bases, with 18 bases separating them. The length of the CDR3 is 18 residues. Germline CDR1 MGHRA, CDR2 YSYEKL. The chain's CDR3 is CASSRVGGEYPGANVLTF. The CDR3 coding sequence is TGCGCCAGCAGCCGGGTCGGCGGAGAATACCCTGGGGCCAACGTCCTGACTTTC.

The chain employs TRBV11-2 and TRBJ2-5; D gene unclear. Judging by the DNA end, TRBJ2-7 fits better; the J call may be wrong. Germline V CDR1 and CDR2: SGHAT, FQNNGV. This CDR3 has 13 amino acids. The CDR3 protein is CASSLEDSYEQYF. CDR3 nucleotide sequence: TGTGCCAGCAGCTTAGAAGACTCCTACGAGCAGTACTTC.

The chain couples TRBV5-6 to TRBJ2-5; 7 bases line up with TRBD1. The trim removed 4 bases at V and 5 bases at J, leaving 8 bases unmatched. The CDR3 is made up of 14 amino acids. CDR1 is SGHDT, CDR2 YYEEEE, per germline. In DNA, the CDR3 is TGTGCCAGCAGCCTAACAGGGGTGAAGGAGACCCAGTACTTC. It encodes CASSLTGVKETQYF.

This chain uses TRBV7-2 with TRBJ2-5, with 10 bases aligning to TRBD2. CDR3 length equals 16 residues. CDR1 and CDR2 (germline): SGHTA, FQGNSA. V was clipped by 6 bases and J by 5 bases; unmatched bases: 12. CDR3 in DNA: TGTGCCAGCAGACCGACCTTAGCGGGAGGTCGGGAGACCCAGTACTTC. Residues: CASRPTLAGGRETQYF. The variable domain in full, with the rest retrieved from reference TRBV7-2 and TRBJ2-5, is GAGVSQSPSNKVTEKGKDVELRCDPISGHTALYWYRQSLGQGLEFLIYFQGNSAPDKSGLPSDRFSAERTGGSVSTLTIQRTQQEDSAVYLCASRPTLAGGRETQYFGPGTRLLVL.

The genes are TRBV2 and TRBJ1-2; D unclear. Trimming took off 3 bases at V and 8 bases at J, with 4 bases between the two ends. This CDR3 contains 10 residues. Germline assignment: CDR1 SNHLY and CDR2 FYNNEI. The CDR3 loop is CASSDPGYTF. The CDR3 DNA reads TGTGCCAGCAGTGATCCAGGCTACACCTTC.

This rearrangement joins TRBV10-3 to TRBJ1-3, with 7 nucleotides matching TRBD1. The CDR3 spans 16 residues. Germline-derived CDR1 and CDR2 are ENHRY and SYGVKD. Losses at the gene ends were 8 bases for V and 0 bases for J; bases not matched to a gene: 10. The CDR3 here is CAIGTGDSYSGNTIYF. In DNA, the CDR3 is TGTGCCATCGGTACAGGGGACTCTTACTCTGGAAACACCATATATTTT.

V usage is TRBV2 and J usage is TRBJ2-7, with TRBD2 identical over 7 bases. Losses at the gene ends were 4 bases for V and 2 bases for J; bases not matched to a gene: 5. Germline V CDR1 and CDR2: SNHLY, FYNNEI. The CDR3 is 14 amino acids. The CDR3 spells CASSAEAGPYEQYF. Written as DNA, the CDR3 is TGTGCCAGCAGTGCCGAAGCGGGACCCTACGAGCAGTACTTC.

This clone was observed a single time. The DNA for the CDR3 is TGTGCCAGCAGCGTTGGTGTACCGGGTAGCCATAATGAGCAGTTCTTC. Translating gives CASSVGVPGSHNEQFF. The genes are TRBV9 and TRBJ2-1; no clear D gene. V shed 2 bases and J shed 7 bases, with 19 bases lying between them. The CDR3 has 16 residues. Germline V gives CDR1 SGDLS, CDR2 YYNGEE.

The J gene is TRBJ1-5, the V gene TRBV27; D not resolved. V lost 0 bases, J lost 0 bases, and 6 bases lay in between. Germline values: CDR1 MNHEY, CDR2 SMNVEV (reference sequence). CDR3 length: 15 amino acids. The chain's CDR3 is CASSLSVNSNQPQHF. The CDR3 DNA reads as TGTGCCAGCAGTTTATCCGTTAATAGCAATCAGCCCCAGCATTTT.

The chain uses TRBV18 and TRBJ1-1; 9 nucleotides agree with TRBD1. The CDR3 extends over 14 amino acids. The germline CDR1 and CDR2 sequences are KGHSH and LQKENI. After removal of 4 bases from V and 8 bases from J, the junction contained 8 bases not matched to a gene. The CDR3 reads CASSRGTGRVEAFF. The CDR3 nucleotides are TGTGCCAGCTCACGAGGGACAGGGCGCGTGGAAGCTTTCTTT.

For the CDR3, the DNA is TGTGCCAGCAGTTCAACTAGCGGTTACACCGGGGAGCTGTTTTTT. Amino acids: CASSSTSGYTGELFF. The rearrangement links TRBV7-9 to TRBJ2-2; 8 nucleotides align to TRBD2. Germline loops: CDR1 SEHNR, CDR2 FQNEAQ (reference sequence). With V trimmed by 6 bases and J by 3 bases, 6 bases remained unmatched. CDR3 length: 15 residues.

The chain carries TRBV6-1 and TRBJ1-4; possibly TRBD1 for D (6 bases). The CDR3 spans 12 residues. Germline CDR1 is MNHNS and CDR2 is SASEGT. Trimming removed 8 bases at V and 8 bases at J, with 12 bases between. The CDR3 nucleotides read TGTGCCAGCGCGGGGGGCTGGGAAAAACTGTTTTTT. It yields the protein CASAGGWEKLFF.

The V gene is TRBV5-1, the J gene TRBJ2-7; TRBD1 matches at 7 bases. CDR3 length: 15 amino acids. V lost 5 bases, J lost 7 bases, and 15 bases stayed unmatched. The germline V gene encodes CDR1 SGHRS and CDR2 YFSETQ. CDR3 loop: CASRPSTGVVGEQYF. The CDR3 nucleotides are TGCGCCAGCAGACCGTCTACAGGGGTTGTAGGTGAGCAGTACTTC.

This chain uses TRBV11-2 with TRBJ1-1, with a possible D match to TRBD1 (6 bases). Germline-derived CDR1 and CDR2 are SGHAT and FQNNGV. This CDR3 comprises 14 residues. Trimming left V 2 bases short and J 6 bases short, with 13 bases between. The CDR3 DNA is TGTGCCAGCAGCTTATACACAACAGGGTCTGAAGCTTTCTTT. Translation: CASSLYTTGSEAFF.

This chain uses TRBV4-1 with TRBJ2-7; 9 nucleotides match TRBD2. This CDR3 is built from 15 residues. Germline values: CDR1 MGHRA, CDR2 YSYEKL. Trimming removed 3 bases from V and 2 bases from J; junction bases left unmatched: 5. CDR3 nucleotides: TGCGCCAGCAGCCAGGGACTAGCATCAACCTACGAGCAGTACTTC. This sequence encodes CASSQGLASTYEQYF.